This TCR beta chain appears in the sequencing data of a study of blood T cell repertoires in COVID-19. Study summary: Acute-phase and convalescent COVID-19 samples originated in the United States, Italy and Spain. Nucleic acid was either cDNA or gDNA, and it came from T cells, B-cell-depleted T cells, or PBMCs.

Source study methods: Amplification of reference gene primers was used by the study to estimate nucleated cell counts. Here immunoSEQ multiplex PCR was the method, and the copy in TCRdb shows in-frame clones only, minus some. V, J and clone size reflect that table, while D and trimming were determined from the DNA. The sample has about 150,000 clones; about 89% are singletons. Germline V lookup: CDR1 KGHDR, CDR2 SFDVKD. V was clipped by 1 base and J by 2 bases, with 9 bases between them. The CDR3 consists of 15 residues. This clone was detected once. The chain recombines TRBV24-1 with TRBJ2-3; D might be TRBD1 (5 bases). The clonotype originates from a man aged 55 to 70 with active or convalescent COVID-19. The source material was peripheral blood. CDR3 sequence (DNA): TGTGCCACCAGTGATTTCGACAGAGACACAGATACGCAGTATTTT. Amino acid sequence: CATSDFDRDTDTQYF.